This T cell receptor beta chain was observed in a study of a mutant IDH1 vaccine in newly diagnosed glioma (dated by TCRdb to about 2021). Some background on the complete study: Vaccination was initiated 4-6 weeks after radiotherapy alone, or concurrently with temozolomide cycles in the chemotherapy-containing groups. The week-35 safety follow-up took place at visit V12, and the week-47 end of study took place at visit V13. For exploratory analyses, around 26 treated patients had longitudinal TCRB deep sequencing done wherever samples were available. Before enrollment, patients had received standard therapy of radiotherapy alone, temozolomide alone, or radiochemotherapy with temozolomide; most received the combination. The approximately 30 treated patients were roughly 62% male and roughly 40% female, with a mean age of 40.4 years. Peripheral blood was drawn at six visits: V03 (baseline), V05, V07, V10, V12 and V13. The research as a whole found: Across multiple MHC alleles, vaccine-induced immune responses were seen in roughly 93% of patients. The authors stated that sample limitations prevented analyses of patient blood samples from being reproduced. PBMC samples for TCRB deep sequencing were selected based on availability. Pseudoprogression appeared unrelated to alterations in the top peripheral T cell clonotypes detected by TCRB sequencing.

V and J lose 6 bases and 6 bases, and a span of 12 bases separates them. Reading from cysteine to phenylalanine, the CDR3 counts 14 amino acids. Only the CDR3 portion is preserved as DNA: 42 bases, with reading frame beginning at the first base. In the germline V gene, CDR1 corresponds to ENHRY and CDR2 to SYGVKD. A note on this clone: What this receptor recognizes is not known. No per-base quality is available; no much larger clone lies one base away.

The sample's time point, from its label and the paper: week 47, end of study. Each vaccine dose was 300 ug of a 20-mer mutant IDH1 peptide in Montanide, given subcutaneously with topical imiquimod. Patients were given eight vaccinations, in weeks 1, 3, 5, 7, 11, 15, 19 and 23, which matched visits V03 through V10. Donors had newly diagnosed WHO grade 3 or 4 IDH1-mutant astrocytomas with loss of nuclear ATRX. The samples were drawn from NOA16, a multicentre, single-arm, open-label phase I trial in Germany that tested a mutant IDH1 peptide vaccine in humans for the first time. Genomic DNA for TCRB sequencing was isolated from EDTA blood with the DNeasy Blood and Tissue Kit. Library construction relied on the immunoSEQ multiplex PCR assay. The hsTCRB Kit was used according to the manufacturer's protocol to amplify rearranged TCR beta chain sequences. Sequencing of TCRB libraries was carried out on an Illumina MiSeq. Regarding the original processing steps: The proprietary platform of the kit vendor was used for demultiplexing, trimming and gene mapping. Held by TCRdb, this immuneACCESS table contains in-frame sequences only and omits some clones. Under half of the omission traces to an unresolved V gene where checked; the cause of the rest is unknown. D and trimming come from the DNA, and the V and J calls and clone size come from that table. The sample records approximately 25,000 clones, 82% of which are singletons. The top ten hold about 3.8% of the sample.

The sequence links TRBV10-3 to TRBJ1-6; the D gene lacks a confident call. The material was PBMCs, obtained from a glioma patient whose treatment included an IDH1 peptide vaccine. The sequence was collected from a man aged 40-49 years with glioma. Some clones in this sample may be carry-over from other donors' samples. The CDR3 loop reads CAIREDQANSPLHF. The sequence in DNA is TGTGCCATCAGGGAGGATCAGGCTAATTCACCCCTCCACTTT.